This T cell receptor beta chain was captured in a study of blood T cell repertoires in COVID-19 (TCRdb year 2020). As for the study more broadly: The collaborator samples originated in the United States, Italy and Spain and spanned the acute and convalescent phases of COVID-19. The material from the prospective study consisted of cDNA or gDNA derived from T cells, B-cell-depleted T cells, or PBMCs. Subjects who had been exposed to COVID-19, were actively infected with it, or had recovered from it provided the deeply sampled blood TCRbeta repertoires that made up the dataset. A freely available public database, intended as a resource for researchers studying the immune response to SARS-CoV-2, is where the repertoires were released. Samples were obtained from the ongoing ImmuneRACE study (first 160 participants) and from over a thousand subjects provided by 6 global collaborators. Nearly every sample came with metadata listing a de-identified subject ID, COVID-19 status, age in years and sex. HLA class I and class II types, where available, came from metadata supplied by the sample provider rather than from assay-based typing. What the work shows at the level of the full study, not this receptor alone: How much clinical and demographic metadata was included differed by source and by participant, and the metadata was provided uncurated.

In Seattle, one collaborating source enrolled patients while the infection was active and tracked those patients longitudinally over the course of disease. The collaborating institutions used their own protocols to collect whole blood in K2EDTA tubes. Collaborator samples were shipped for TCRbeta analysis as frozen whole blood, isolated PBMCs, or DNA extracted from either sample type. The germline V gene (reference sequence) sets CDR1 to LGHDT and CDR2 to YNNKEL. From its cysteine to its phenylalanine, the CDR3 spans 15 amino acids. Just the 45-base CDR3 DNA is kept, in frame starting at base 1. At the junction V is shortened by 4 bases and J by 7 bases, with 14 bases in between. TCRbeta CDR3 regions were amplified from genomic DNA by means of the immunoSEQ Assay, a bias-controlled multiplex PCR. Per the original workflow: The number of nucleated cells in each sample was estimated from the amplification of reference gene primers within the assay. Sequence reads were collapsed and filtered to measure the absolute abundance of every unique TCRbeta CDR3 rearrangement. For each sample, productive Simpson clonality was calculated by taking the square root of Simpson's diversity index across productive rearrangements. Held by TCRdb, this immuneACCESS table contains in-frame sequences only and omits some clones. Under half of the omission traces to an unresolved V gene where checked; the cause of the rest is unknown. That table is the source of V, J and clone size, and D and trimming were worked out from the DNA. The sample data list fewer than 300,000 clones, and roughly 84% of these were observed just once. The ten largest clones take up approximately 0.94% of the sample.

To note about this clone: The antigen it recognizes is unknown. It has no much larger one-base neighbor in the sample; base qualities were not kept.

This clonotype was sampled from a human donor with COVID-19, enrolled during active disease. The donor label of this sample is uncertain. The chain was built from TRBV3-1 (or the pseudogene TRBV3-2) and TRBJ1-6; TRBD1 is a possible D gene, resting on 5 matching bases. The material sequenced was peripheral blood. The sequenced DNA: TGTGCCAGCAGCCTTGCTTGGGGGGGGAATTCACCCCTCCACTTT. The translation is CASSLAWGGNSPLHF.